The 32 T cell receptor beta chains presented below share a single source sample, sequenced in a study of tumor-infiltrating lymphocytes in oesophageal squamous cell carcinoma. MiXCR, applied by TCRdb to the PCR reads, yields one record per CDR3 protein. The sample carries under 20,000 distinct CDR3 sequences, around 50% recorded once. The specimen sequenced was esophageal tumor tissue. Receptor source: a male donor with esophageal squamous cell carcinoma.

The chain uses TRBV6-2 or TRBV6-3 and TRBJ2-1; 7 bases are shared with TRBD2. The CDR3 has 15 amino acids. The germline CDR1 and CDR2 sequences are MNHEY and SVGEGT. V was clipped by 2 bases and J by 6 bases; unmatched bases: 7. The CDR3 nucleotides are TGTGCCAGCAGTTACACCCCTAGCGGCCGCAATGAGCAGTTCTTC. It codes for CASSYTPSGRNEQFF.

Of note for this clonotype: Germline and junction disagree at one end, which may indicate a read error. DNA of the CDR3: TGTGCCAGCAGGTTAAACAGGGGCGTGGAGCAGTTCTTC. Its protein is CASRLNRGVEQFF. This chain links TRBV7-3 with TRBJ2-1; the match to TRBD1 covers 7 bases. The CDR3 runs to 13 residues. Germline CDR1 and CDR2: SGHTA and FQGTGA.

The chain combines TRBV5-4 with TRBJ2-3, with D tentatively TRBD2 (6 bases). Germline V gene data show CDR1 as SGHNT and CDR2 as YYREEE (reference sequence). Trimming pared 5 bases from V and 0 bases from J, leaving 13 bases between. The CDR3 contains 15 residues. The CDR3 DNA sequence: TGTGCCAGCAGATCCTCGGGGACTAGCACAGATACGCAGTATTTT. Its translation is CASRSSGTSTDTQYF.

This clonotype was found a few times. The chain combines TRBV11-2 with TRBJ2-1; TRBD2 agrees at 9 bases. The J call is uncertain, as TRBJ2-7 better fits the DNA end. The CDR3 runs to 15 residues. Germline V lookup: CDR1 SGHAT, CDR2 FQNNGV. The CDR3: CASSNALAGAHEQYF. As DNA, the CDR3 is TGTGCCAGCAGCAACGCGTTAGCGGGAGCCCACGAGCAGTACTTC.

The rearrangement uses TRBV7-6 and TRBJ2-5, with D perhaps TRBD1 or TRBD2 (5 bases each). Trimming cost V 7 bases and J 4 bases, with 16 bases left between them. There are 14 residues in the CDR3. Germline V gene sequence: CDR1 SGHVS, CDR2 FNYEAQ. In DNA, the CDR3 is TGTGCCAGCACTGAGGGCAGGGTAGGAGAGACCCAGTACTTC. It yields the protein CASTEGRVGETQYF.

With regard to this clonotype: The junction does not match germline at one end; this may be a read error. The genes are TRBV6-8 and TRBJ2-4, with 9 bases matching TRBD2. The CDR3 has 15 amino acids. The V gene's germline CDR1 is MNHGY and CDR2 SAAAGT. The CDR3: CASSAASGAYNEQFF. CDR3 nucleotides: TGTGCCAGCAGTGCCGCTAGCGGGGCCTACAATGAGCAGTTCTTT.

This clonotype showed up just a few times. Just one base apart from a much larger clone, this may be a read error. The V gene is TRBV2, the J gene TRBJ2-1, with 8 bases aligning to TRBD1. The assigned J gene may be wrong: the sequence end matches TRBJ2-7 better. CDR1 and CDR2 (germline): SNHLY, FYNNEI. The CDR3 has 15 amino acids. The CDR3 DNA sequence: TGTGCCGGACGGGACAGGTCCCCCATCTACAATGAGCAGTACTTC. Translated: CAGRDRSPIYNEQYF.

This rearrangement joins TRBV7-4 to TRBJ2-3, with D perhaps matching TRBD2 (5 bases). Trimming cost V 2 bases and J 4 bases, with 10 bases left between them. Germline assignment: CDR1 SGHVT and CDR2 SQSDAQ. CDR3 size: 14 residues. The CDR3 loop is CASSLNGNADTQYF. The CDR3 region has the DNA TGTGCCAGCAGCTTAAACGGGAACGCAGATACGCAGTATTTT.

This clonotype was observed a handful of times. This chain uses TRBV19 with TRBJ1-2; D remains ambiguous. CDR3 size: 9 residues. Per germline, CDR1 LNHDA and CDR2 SQIVND (reference sequence). The ends were cut back, 8 bases at V and 7 bases at J, with 5 bases in the middle. In DNA, the CDR3 is TGTGCCAGTGGACGTGGCTACACCTTC. Protein sequence: CASGRGYTF.

This chain joins TRBV7-2 and TRBJ2-5; TRBD2 matches 9 bases. The J call could be wrong; TRBJ2-7 is a better fit for the DNA end. Per the germline V gene, CDR1 is SGHTA and CDR2 is FQGNSA. This CDR3 has 15 amino acids. CDR3 loop: CASSPRASGIYEQYF. The CDR3 region has the DNA TGTGCCAGCAGCCCTCGCGCTAGCGGGATATACGAGCAGTACTTC.

V and J are TRBV24-1 and TRBJ2-3; no clear D. V dropped 10 bases and J dropped 0 bases, with 19 bases sitting between them. The germline CDR1 and CDR2 sequences are KGHDR and SFDVKD. CDR3 length equals 16 residues. CDR3 in amino acids: CATSPLRSSSTDTQYF. Written as DNA, the CDR3 is TGTGCCACGTCCCCCCTCAGGTCGTCTAGCACAGATACGCAGTATTTT.

The J gene is TRBJ2-7, the V gene TRBV7-3; 8 bases map to TRBD2. This CDR3 region has 15 residues. The germline CDR1 and CDR2 sequences are SGHTA and FQGTGA. Trimming took 2 bases from V and 2 from J; bases not matched to a gene: 5. The CDR3 DNA is TGTGCCAGCAGCTTATCCGGGGGGGGTACCTACGAGCAGTACTTC. It specifies CASSLSGGGTYEQYF.

The chain couples TRBV6-8 to TRBJ2-7; 7 bases fit TRBD1. The J call is uncertain, as TRBJ2-1 better fits the DNA end. Germline V gives CDR1 MNHGY, CDR2 SAAAGT. The CDR3 sequence is 15 residues long. The CDR3: CASGLGTADVNEQFF. DNA of the CDR3: TGTGCCAGCGGATTGGGGACAGCGGATGTCAATGAGCAGTTCTTC.

The chain is built from TRBV28 and TRBJ2-2, with D tentatively TRBD1 or TRBD2 (5 bases each). The germline V gene encodes CDR1 MDHEN and CDR2 SYDVKM. The CDR3 spans 13 residues. Trimming took off 6 bases at V and 7 bases at J, with 12 bases between the two ends. The DNA of the CDR3 is TGTGCCAGCAGAGAGGGGTGGGGCGGGGAGCTGTTTTTT. Its translation: CASREGWGGELFF.

The chain joins TRBV27 to TRBJ2-5; 9 positions match TRBD2. This CDR3 contains 15 residues. CDR1 MNHEY and CDR2 SMNVEV come from the germline V gene (reference sequence). Unmatched junction bases numbered 13, after V lost 3 bases and J lost 11 bases. CDR3 DNA: TGTGCCAGCAGTTTTCTAGCGGGATTCTACAATGAGCAGTACTTC. It yields the protein CASSFLAGFYNEQYF.

This clonotype was picked up one time. The chain couples TRBV7-6 to TRBJ2-3, with TRBD2 matching over 9 bases. Trimming removed 0 bases from V and 6 bases from J; junction bases left unmatched: 7. This CDR3 contains 16 residues. From germline, CDR1 is SGHVS and CDR2 FNYEAQ. CDR3 sequence: CASSLAGSGGGDTQYF. The CDR3 bases are TGTGCCAGCAGCTTAGCGGGTAGCGGGGGCGGGGATACGCAGTATTTT.

In its sample, this clonotype was seen once. A much larger clone lies a single base off, so this may be a read error. The chain employs TRBV7-9 and TRBJ2-5; 9 bases match TRBD1. There are 14 residues in the CDR3. The germline gives CDR1 SEHNR, CDR2 FQNEAQ (reference sequence). J lost 11 bases, V lost 3 bases, and 10 bases had no gene match. The CDR3 reads CASSLGTGIHEQYF. CDR3 nucleotide sequence: TGTGCCAGCAGCTTGGGGACAGGGATCCATGAGCAGTACTTC. Full variable domain (remainder filled in from reference TRBV7-9 and TRBJ2-5): DTGVSQNPRHKITKRGQNVTFRCDPISEHNRLYWYRQTLGQGPEFLTYFQNEAQLEKSRLLSDRFSAERPKGSFSTLEIQRTEQGDSAMYLCASSLGTGIHEQYFGPGTRLLVL.

Ten or more counts support this clonotype. The rearrangement links TRBV9 to TRBJ2-5; unclear D gene. The ends were cut back, 0 bases at V and 11 bases at J, with 8 bases in the middle. Germline-derived CDR1 and CDR2 are SGDLS and YYNGEE. This CDR3 is built from 11 residues. CDR3 nucleotide sequence: TGTGCCAGCAGCGTAGAAGCTGAGCAGTACTTC. Translation: CASSVEAEQYF. Looking up the rest from reference TRBV9 and TRBJ2-5 gives the full variable domain: DSGVTQTPKHLITATGQRVTLRCSPRSGDLSVYWYQQSLDQGLQFLIQYYNGEERAKGNILERFSAQQFPDLHSELNLSSLELGDSALYFCASSVEAEQYFGPGTRLLVL.

The chain recombines TRBV7-9 with TRBJ2-4; D might be TRBD2 (5 bases). Germline CDR1 reads SEHNR; CDR2 reads FQNEAQ (reference sequence). This CDR3 has 15 amino acids. Trimming took off 2 bases at V and 15 bases at J, with 23 bases between the two ends. CDR3 loop: CASSLFMGAPGELYF. Here the CDR3 DNA reads TGTGCCAGCAGCTTATTTATGGGTGCTCCCGGGGAGCTGTACTTC.

This chain connects TRBV7-2 to TRBJ1-3; D is undetermined. Trimming removed 4 bases at V and 7 bases at J, with 11 bases between. The CDR3 is 13 residues long. Germline V gene data show CDR1 as SGHTA and CDR2 as FQGNSA. The chain's CDR3 is CASSSYLENTIYF. The CDR3 DNA reads TGTGCCAGCAGCTCATATCTGGAGAACACCATATATTTT.

The V gene is TRBV6-2 or TRBV6-3, the J gene TRBJ1-1; 11 positions agree with TRBD1. V lost 5 bases, J lost 3 bases, and 5 bases stayed unmatched. Germline values: CDR1 MNHEY, CDR2 SVGEGT. This CDR3 is built from 15 residues. This CDR3 is CASSRWTGGHTEAFF. Here the CDR3 DNA reads TGTGCCAGCAGTAGATGGACAGGGGGCCACACTGAAGCTTTCTTT.

This clonotype came up a few times. This chain connects TRBV2 to TRBJ1-1; 10 bases agree with TRBD1. V lost 7 bases, J lost 3 bases, and 8 bases stayed unmatched. Germline lookup yields CDR1 SNHLY and CDR2 FYNNEI. The CDR3 has 15 residues. The CDR3 region is CASTEGQGGHTEAFF. In nucleotides, the CDR3 is TGTGCCAGCACCGAAGGACAGGGGGGGCACACTGAAGCTTTCTTT. Together with reference TRBV2 and TRBJ1-1, the CDR3 gives the full variable domain: EPEVTQTPSHQVTQMGQEVILRCVPISNHLYFYWYRQILGQKVEFLVSFYNNEISEKSEIFDDQFSVERPDGSNFTLKIRSTKLEDSAMYFCASTEGQGGHTEAFFGQGTRLTVV.

The V and J genes are TRBV12-5 and TRBJ2-1, with 8 positions matching TRBD2. The DNA end is more similar to TRBJ2-7, so the J call may be wrong. The germline CDR1 and CDR2 sequences are LGHNT and FRNRAP. CDR3 length: 16 residues. The CDR3 is CASGTYQTSDSYEQYF. The CDR3 DNA sequence: TGTGCTAGTGGCACTTACCAGACTAGCGACTCCTACGAGCAGTACTTC.

This clonotype appeared a single time. The chain employs TRBV28 and TRBJ2-1; D possibly corresponds to TRBD2 (6 bases). The V and J ends lost 3 bases and 9 bases respectively, with 12 bases between them. There are 13 residues in the CDR3. Germline V gene sequence: CDR1 MDHEN, CDR2 SYDVKM. This chain's CDR3 is CASSLGRSGEQFF. In DNA, the CDR3 is TGTGCCAGCAGTTTGGGGAGGTCGGGTGAGCAGTTCTTC.

This clonotype was seen many times. The rearrangement uses TRBV19 and TRBJ1-1; D gene unclear. Per germline, CDR1 LNHDA and CDR2 SQIVND (reference sequence). V lost 5 bases and J lost 2, with 18 bases in between. The length of the CDR3 is 16 residues. CDR3 in DNA: TGTGCCAGTAGTCCGTTCTGGGTGGTTACCAACACTGAAGCTTTCTTT. Translated, it gives CASSPFWVVTNTEAFF.

J is TRBJ2-5 and V is TRBV7-2; D call uncertain. The J call may not be correct, given that the DNA end is closer to TRBJ2-7. The length of the CDR3 is 12 residues. CDR1 is SGHTA, CDR2 FQGNSA, per germline. CDR3 coding DNA: TGTGCCAGCAGCTCGGACGACCACGAGCAGTACTTC. Protein: CASSSDDHEQYF.

This sequence joins TRBV20-1 and TRBJ2-1, with D possibly being TRBD2 (6 bases). With 0 bases removed from V and 4 bases from J, the gap between germline ends came to 25 bases. Germline V gene lookup returns CDR1 DFQATT and CDR2 SNEGSKA (reference sequence). This CDR3 region has 19 residues. The CDR3 DNA is TGCAGTGCTAGAGATCTTCTTATTTGGCGAAACGGGAGTTACAATGAGCAGTTCTTC. This sequence encodes CSARDLLIWRNGSYNEQFF.

Regarding this clonotype: A much bigger clone sits one base away, suggesting this may be a read error. The rearrangement uses TRBV20-1 and TRBJ2-3, with D perhaps TRBD2 (5 bases). Trimming pared 1 base from V and 0 bases from J, leaving 17 bases between. CDR1 and CDR2 (germline): DFQATT, SNEGSKA (reference sequence). The CDR3 is made up of 17 amino acids. CDR3 sequence: CSARVMTNGPSTDTQYF. The CDR3, as DNA: TGCAGTGCTAGAGTGATGACTAACGGGCCAAGCACAGATACGCAGTATTTT.

This clonotype was detected many times. J is TRBJ2-5 and V is TRBV4-1; TRBD2 aligns across 9 bases. After removal of 5 bases from V and 2 bases from J, the junction contained 6 bases not matched to a gene. Germline V gene sequence: CDR1 MGHRA, CDR2 YSYEKL. There are 15 residues in the CDR3. The CDR3 protein is CASSKGLAAQETQYF. For the CDR3, the DNA is TGCGCCAGCAGCAAGGGACTAGCAGCTCAAGAGACCCAGTACTTC.

Regarding this clonotype: With a much larger clone just one base away, this may be a read error. This chain uses TRBV18 with TRBJ2-1, with TRBD1 identical over 8 bases. With the DNA end fitting TRBJ2-7 better, the J assignment may be wrong. The CDR3 spans 17 residues. The germline CDR1 and CDR2 sequences are KGHSH and LQKENI. Here the CDR3 reads CASSPQGLDRDSNEQYF. The CDR3, as DNA: TGTGCCAGCTCACCACAGGGATTGGACAGGGATTCCAATGAGCAGTACTTC.

CDR3 protein: CASSKRVASGAYEQYF. CDR3 in DNA: TGTGCCAGCAGCAAACGGGTCGCTAGCGGAGCCTACGAGCAGTACTTC. J is TRBJ2-1 and V is TRBV7-2; the match to TRBD2 covers 7 bases. Near its end, the DNA agrees better with TRBJ2-7, so the J call may be wrong. The CDR3 is made up of 16 amino acids. Germline-derived CDR1 and CDR2 are SGHTA and FQGNSA.

J is TRBJ2-1 and V is TRBV7-2; 10 bases map to TRBD2. V was clipped by 5 bases and J by 8 bases; unmatched bases: 18. The germline CDR1 and CDR2 sequences are SGHTA and FQGNSA. CDR3 length equals 18 residues. The CDR3 spells CASSLTGLAASGSHEQFF. In nucleotides, the CDR3 is TGTGCCAGCAGCCTTACAGGATTGGCGGCTAGCGGGAGCCATGAGCAGTTCTTC.